This T cell receptor (beta chain) appears in the sequencing data of a study of CD8 T cells in Susac syndrome (dated by TCRdb to between 2018 and 2021). Study-level background: Repertoire sequencing was used to test whether CD8+ T cell activation and differentiation in Susac syndrome was antigen driven.

On this clonotype: The clone's antigen remains unknown. The input lacks base qualities; no much larger clone sits a single base away.

RNA was extracted using the RNeasy kit, and about 0.5 to 1 ug of the RNA was reverse transcribed with random hexamers. The immunoSEQ multiplex PCR assay, which covers 54 Vbeta and 13 Jbeta segments, was used to amplify TCR beta CDR3 regions. Bias from PCR amplification was corrected by using a synthetic template baseline for primer optimization and for computational correction. Per the original workflow: Reads were annotated to V, D and J genes per IMGT and analyzed with immunoSEQ Analyzer, keeping only productive sequences. Clonality was calculated as one minus the Shannon entropy normalized by log2 of the number of productive unique sequences. Public and private clones were assessed among the 100 most prevalent clones of each patient and control. Clones were defined as Susac-specific when absent from the healthy and MS cohorts, from fewer than 1,300 published viral clones and from other ImmuneACCESS disease sequences. Clones were called with MiXCR by TCRdb after fastp trimmed the public reads at Q25, and only in-frame beta chains were retained. All rows with the same CDR3 protein become a single entry with the most common DNA and genes. What appears here as the V and J calls and clone size reflects TCRdb's work, not the paper's. This sample comprises some 150,000 distinct CDR3 sequences, approximately 94% of them detected only once. The leading ten clones occupy under 0.095% of the sample.

Peripheral blood CD8+ and CD4+ T cells from healthy donors, Susac syndrome patients and multiple sclerosis patients were profiled by high-throughput TCR beta sequencing. Healthy donors were age- and sex-matched controls. Bulk CD8+ and CD4+ T cells were purified magnetically by negative isolation, whereas CD8+ TEMRA cells were enriched by FACS. Blood was collected in EDTA tubes and processed within 24 hours, with PBMCs isolated through density gradient centrifugation. PBMCs intended for TCR sequencing were cryopreserved in liquid nitrogen and thawed later in a water bath at 37 degrees C. A purity of at least 90% was achieved for sorted or isolated CD4+, CD8+ and CD8+ TEMRA cells. CDR1 and CDR2 are read off the germline V gene (reference sequence) as LNHDA and SQIVND. Between the V and J ends, shortened by 4 bases and 3 bases respectively, the junction contains 24 bases. The CDR3 spans 18 residues, from the cysteine through the phenylalanine. CDR3 DNA is the only sequence kept; it has 54 bases, read in frame from the first base.

Points the paper makes about the study in general: The study acknowledged that relatively few individuals were included in the TCR sequencing and HLA analysis.

The sequence is built from TRBV19 and TRBJ1-1; TRBD1 is a weak D gene call, 5 bases matching. This sequence originates from a human donor in good health. Sequenced sample: CD4+ T cells from PBMCs. The CDR3 amino acid sequence is: CASSKGPLDTPAYTEAFF. The nucleotide sequence is TGTGCCAGTAGTAAGGGGCCCTTGGACACCCCGGCGTACACTGAAGCTTTCTTT.